These T cell receptor beta chains were read from a single sample in a study of blood T cell repertoires in COVID-19. Measured with immunoSEQ multiplex PCR; TCRdb has only the in-frame clones, and not every one. Among 130,000 or so clones listed, roughly three quarters were seen once. Input material: peripheral blood. The origin of the receptors is a woman between 65 and 79 years old with acute or convalescent COVID-19. The CDR3 runs from the conserved cysteine through the conserved F or W.

CDR3aa,v_gene,j_gene
CASSPQEGGSYEQYF,TRBV18,TRBJ2-7
CASSEARGIQYF,TRBV6-1,TRBJ2-4
CASSLREATDTQYF,TRBV6-5,TRBJ2-3
CATTGQGGTEAFF,TRBV10-3,TRBJ1-1
CASSASGTGQGEQYF,TRBV10-1,TRBJ2-7
CASSEAGDTGANVLTF,TRBV6-1,TRBJ2-6
CASSLQQPTYNEQFF,TRBV5-1,TRBJ2-1
CASSLGQGPGELFF,TRBV11-2,TRBJ2-2
CASSPRSGGREETQYF,TRBV4-1,TRBJ2-5
CATQGTSGREVEQFF,TRBV10-3,TRBJ2-1
CSVGGGNHYDEQYF,TRBV29-1,TRBJ2-7
CASSSDRRYGYTF,TRBV7-2,TRBJ1-2
CASSLRGTGTGELFF,TRBV7-9,TRBJ2-2
CASSRDRTSGANVLTF,TRBV4-3,TRBJ2-6
CASKKQGSSYEQYF,TRBV2,TRBJ2-7
CASSPVDLGQGATEAFF,TRBV18,TRBJ1-1
CSVETGNYGYTF,TRBV29-1,TRBJ1-2
CASGRDRGNTEAFF,TRBV6-2/TRBV6-3,TRBJ1-1
CASSSSGQGAEYGYTF,TRBV19,TRBJ1-2
CASSSRELVTEAFF,TRBV6-5,TRBJ1-1
CASSPAVSGNTIYF,TRBV3-1/TRBV3-2,TRBJ1-3
CASSTYRAVYGYTF,TRBV28,TRBJ1-2
CASGLAHSGLVLNEQFF,TRBV12-5,TRBJ2-1
CASSRQEGVYEQYF,TRBV7-9,TRBJ2-7
CASSTGHDYNEQFF,TRBV19,TRBJ2-1
CATSSRGGGNQPQHF,TRBV24-1,TRBJ1-5
CASSRAGFQETQYF,TRBV7-2,TRBJ2-5
CASSFGGDGYTF,TRBV7-9,TRBJ1-2
CASSLEGGHYEQYF,TRBV13,TRBJ2-7
CATSRDTGNYGYTF,TRBV15,TRBJ1-2
CASSRRTGGNTEAFF,TRBV5-4,TRBJ1-1
CASSIQGTDTQYF,TRBV19,TRBJ2-3